This TCR beta chain was profiled in a study of blood T cells in healthy people across ages. Regarding the study as a whole: What prevented conclusive comparison of naive and antigen-experienced cells was that PBMCs were unsorted. Naive CD4+ cell counts and diversity both ran higher in long-lived than in aged donors.

Regarding this clonotype: The antigen is unknown.

Isolation per sample recovered at least 7 million PBMCs. The CDR3 length is 17 residues. Germline-derived CDR1 and CDR2 are PRHDT and FYEKMQ (reference sequence). The V gene lost 5 bases and the J gene lost 1 base, with 20 bases spanning the gap. PCR was performed a second time for about 7 to 11 cycles using a sample-barcoded 5' primer and a J-beta primer mix. A template-switch adaptor that had 12 random nucleotides put a tag on each cDNA molecule. TCRdb fed the 5' RACE reads into MiXCR, producing one record per CDR3 protein. The sample lists roughly 800,000 distinct CDR3 sequences; about 62% were seen once.

The receptor comes from a man aged 30 to 39 in good health. The sequenced sample consisted of blood. This chain connects TRBV13 to TRBJ1-1; weak D call: TRBD1 (6 bases). The CDR3 loop is CASSRTIAGVSNTEAFF. CDR3 nucleotide sequence: TGTGCCAGCAGCCGAACCATAGCAGGGGTTTCGAACACTGAAGCTTTCTTT.